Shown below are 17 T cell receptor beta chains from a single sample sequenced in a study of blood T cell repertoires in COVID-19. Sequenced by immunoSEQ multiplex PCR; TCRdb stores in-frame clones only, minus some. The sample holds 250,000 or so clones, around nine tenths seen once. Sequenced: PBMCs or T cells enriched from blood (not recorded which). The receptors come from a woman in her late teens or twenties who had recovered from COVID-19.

The CDR3 DNA sequence: TGTGCCAGCAGCTTGGGCATGAACACTGAAGCTTTCTTT. The encoded protein is CASSLGMNTEAFF. This chain links TRBV7-9 with TRBJ1-1; D is undetermined. Germline lookup yields CDR1 SEHNR and CDR2 FQNEAQ (reference sequence). V dropped 3 bases and J dropped 0 bases, with 5 bases sitting between them. The CDR3 sequence is 13 residues long.

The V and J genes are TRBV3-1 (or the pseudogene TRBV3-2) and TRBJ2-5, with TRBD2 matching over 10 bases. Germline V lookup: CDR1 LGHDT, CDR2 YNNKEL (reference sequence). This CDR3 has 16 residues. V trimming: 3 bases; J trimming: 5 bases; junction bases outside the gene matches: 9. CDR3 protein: CASSQGPSGSWETQYF. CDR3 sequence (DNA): TGTGCCAGCAGCCAGGGCCCTAGCGGGAGTTGGGAGACCCAGTACTTC.

The CDR3 nucleotides are TGTGCCAGCAGCCCGAGGACAGGGGGCGTCGAGCAGTACTTC. Translating gives CASSPRTGGVEQYF. This chain joins TRBV9 and TRBJ2-7; TRBD1 matches at 11 bases. The CDR3 contains 14 residues. Germline V gene lookup returns CDR1 SGDLS and CDR2 YYNGEE. J was trimmed by 6 bases and V by 4 bases; bases with no gene match: 6.

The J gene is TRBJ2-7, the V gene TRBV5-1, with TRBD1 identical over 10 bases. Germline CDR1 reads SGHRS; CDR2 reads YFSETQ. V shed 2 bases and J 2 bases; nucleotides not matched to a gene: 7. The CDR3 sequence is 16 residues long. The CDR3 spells CASSLTRDRGAYEQYF. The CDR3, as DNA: TGCGCCAGCAGCTTAACCCGGGACAGGGGAGCCTACGAGCAGTACTTC.

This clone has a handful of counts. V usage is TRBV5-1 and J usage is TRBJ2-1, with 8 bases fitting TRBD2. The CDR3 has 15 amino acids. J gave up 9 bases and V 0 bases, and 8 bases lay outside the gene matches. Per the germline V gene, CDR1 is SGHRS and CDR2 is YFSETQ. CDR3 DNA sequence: TGCGCCAGCAGCTTGGTATCGGGGGGGCTCGGTGAGCAGTTCTTC. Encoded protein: CASSLVSGGLGEQFF. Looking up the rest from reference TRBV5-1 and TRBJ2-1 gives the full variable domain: KAGVTQTPRYLIKTRGQQVTLSCSPISGHRSVSWYQQTPGQGLQFLFEYFSETQRNKGNFPGRFSGRQFSNSRSEMNVSTLELGDSALYLCASSLVSGGLGEQFFGPGTRLTVL.

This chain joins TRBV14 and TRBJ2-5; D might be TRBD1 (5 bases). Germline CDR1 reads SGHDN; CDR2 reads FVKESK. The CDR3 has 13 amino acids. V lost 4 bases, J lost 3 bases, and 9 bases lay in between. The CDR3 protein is CASSPQGKETQYF. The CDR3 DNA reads TGTGCCAGCAGCCCCCAGGGAAAAGAGACCCAGTACTTC.

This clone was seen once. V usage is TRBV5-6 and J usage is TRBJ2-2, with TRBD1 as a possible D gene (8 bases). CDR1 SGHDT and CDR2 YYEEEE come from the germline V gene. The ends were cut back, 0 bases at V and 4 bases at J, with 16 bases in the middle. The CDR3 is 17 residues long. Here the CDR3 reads CASSLGGQGGSTGELFF. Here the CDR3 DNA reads TGTGCCAGCAGCTTGGGTGGACAGGGCGGGAGCACCGGGGAGCTGTTTTTT.

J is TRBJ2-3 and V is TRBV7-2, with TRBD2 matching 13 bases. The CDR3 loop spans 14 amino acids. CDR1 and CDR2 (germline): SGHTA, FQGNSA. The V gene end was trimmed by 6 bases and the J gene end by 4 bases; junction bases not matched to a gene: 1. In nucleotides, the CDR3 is TGTGCCAGCAGACTAGCGGGGGGGCCAGATACGCAGTATTTT. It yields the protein CASRLAGGPDTQYF.

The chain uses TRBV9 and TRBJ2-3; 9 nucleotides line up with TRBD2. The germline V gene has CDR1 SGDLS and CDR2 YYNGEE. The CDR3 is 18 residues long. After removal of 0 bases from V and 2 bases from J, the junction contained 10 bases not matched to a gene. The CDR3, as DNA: TGTGCCAGCAGCGTAGCTGAGGCCGCTAGCGGGGACACAGATACGCAGTATTTT. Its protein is CASSVAEAASGDTDTQYF.

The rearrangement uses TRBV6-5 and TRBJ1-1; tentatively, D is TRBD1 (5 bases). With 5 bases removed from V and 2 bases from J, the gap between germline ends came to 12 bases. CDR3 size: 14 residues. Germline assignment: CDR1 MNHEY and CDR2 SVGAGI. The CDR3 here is CASSNRDFNTEAFF. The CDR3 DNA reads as TGTGCCAGCAGTAACCGGGACTTTAACACTGAAGCTTTCTTT.

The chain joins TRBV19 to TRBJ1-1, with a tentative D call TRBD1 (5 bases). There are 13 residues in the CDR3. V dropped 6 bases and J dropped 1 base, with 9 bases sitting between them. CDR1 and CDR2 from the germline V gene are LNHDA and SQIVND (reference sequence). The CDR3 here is CASSNTGNTEAFF. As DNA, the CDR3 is TGTGCCAGTAGCAACACAGGGAACACTGAAGCTTTCTTT.

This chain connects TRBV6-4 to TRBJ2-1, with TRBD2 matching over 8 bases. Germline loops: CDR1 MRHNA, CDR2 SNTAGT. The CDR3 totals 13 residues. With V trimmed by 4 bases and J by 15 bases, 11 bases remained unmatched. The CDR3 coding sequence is TGTGCCAGCAGTGCGAGCGGGAGAGCGGATCGGTTCTTC. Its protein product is CASSASGRADRFF.

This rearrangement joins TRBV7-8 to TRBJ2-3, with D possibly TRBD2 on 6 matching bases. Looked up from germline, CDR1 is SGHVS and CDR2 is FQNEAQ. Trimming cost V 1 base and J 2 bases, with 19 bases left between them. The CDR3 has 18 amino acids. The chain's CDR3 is CASSLGRWAGTVTDTQYF. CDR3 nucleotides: TGTGCCAGCAGCTTAGGGCGGTGGGCGGGAACAGTCACAGATACGCAGTATTTT. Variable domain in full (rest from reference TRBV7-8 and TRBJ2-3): GAGVSQSPRYKVAKRGQDVALRCDPISGHVSLFWYQQALGQGPEFLTYFQNEAQLDKSGLPSDRFFAERPEGSVSTLKIQRTQQEDSAVYLCASSLGRWAGTVTDTQYFGPGTRLTVL.

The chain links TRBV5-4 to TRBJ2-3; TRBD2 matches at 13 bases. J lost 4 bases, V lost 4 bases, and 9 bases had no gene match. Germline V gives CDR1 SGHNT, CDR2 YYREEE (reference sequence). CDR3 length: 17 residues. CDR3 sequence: CASSPGLAGDLADTQYF. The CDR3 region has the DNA TGTGCCAGCAGCCCTGGACTAGCGGGAGATCTCGCAGATACGCAGTATTTT.

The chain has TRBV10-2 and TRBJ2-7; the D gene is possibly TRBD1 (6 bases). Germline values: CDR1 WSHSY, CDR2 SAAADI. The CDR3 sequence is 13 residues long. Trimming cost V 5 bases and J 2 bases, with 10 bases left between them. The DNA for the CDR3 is TGCGCCAGCAGTTTCGGACAGACCTACGAGCAGTACTTC. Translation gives CASSFGQTYEQYF.

Here the CDR3 reads CSVLQGDPYEQYF. Written as DNA, the CDR3 is TGCAGCGTCTTACAGGGGGACCCCTACGAGCAGTACTTC. V gene TRBV29-1 combines with J gene TRBJ2-7; 8 nucleotides align to TRBD1. V lost 6 bases, J lost 2 bases, and 6 bases stayed unmatched. The CDR3 is made up of 13 amino acids. Germline CDR1 SQVTM, CDR2 ANQGSEA.

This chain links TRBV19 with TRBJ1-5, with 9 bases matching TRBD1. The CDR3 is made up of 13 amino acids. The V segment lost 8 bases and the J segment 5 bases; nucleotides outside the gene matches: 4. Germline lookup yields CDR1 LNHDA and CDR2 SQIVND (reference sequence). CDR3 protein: CASRRDRDQPQHF. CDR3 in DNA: TGTGCCAGTCGCCGGGACAGGGATCAGCCCCAGCATTTT. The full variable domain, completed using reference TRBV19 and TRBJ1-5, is DGGITQSPKYLFRKEGQNVTLSCEQNLNHDAMYWYRQDPGQGLRLIYYSQIVNDFQKGDIAEGYSVSREKKESFPLTVTSAQKNPTAFYLCASRRDRDQPQHFGDGTRLSIL.